The entry below describes one T cell receptor beta chain. As yet, its antigen is unknown. This record belongs to a study of blood T cells in healthy people across ages. Background on the study: In model experiments, template switching was able to capture about one barcoded beta molecule for every two T cells that were present.

A second PCR, run for roughly 7 to 11 cycles, used a sample-barcoded 5' primer plus a J-beta primer mix. TCRdb analysed the 5' RACE reads with MiXCR anew, one entry per CDR3 protein. Found here are around 1,700,000 distinct CDR3 sequences, over 25% of them singletons; the top ten hold roughly 8%. For every donor, a draw yielded ten milliliters of peripheral blood. Overall study results and limits: More naive CD4+ cells and higher diversity were found in long-lived than in aged donors.

The sequence derives from a woman in her 30s in good health. Sequenced material: blood.

CDR3 protein: CSARRVTGNQPQHF. The CDR3 DNA sequence: TGCAGTGCTAGAAGGGTTACGGGCAATCAGCCCCAGCATTTT. J is TRBJ1-5 and V is TRBV20-1, with D uncertain. The germline V gene has CDR1 DFQATT and CDR2 SNEGSKA (reference sequence). This CDR3 has 14 amino acids. Trimming pared 2 bases from V and 2 bases from J, leaving 10 bases between.